This T cell receptor beta chain was sequenced in a study of OX40 agonist ivuxolimab in advanced cancers. Study background: An anti-OX40 (CD134) antibody with agonistic activity, ivuxolimab, was administered to patients.

A note on this clone: Antigen: not known.

Measured with immunoSEQ multiplex PCR; TCRdb has only the in-frame clones, and not every one. The sample carries some 80,000 clones, approximately 85% recorded once. Germline lookup yields CDR1 WNHNN and CDR2 SYGVQD (reference sequence). The CDR3 covers 13 residues. Trimming pared 4 bases from V and 6 bases from J, leaving 13 bases between. Study-level results: Some of the lowest clonal expansion was seen in partial responders at 0.1-3.0 mg/kg. At 0.1 to 3.0 mg/kg and by week 6, clonal expansion occurred in CD4+ and CD8+ blood T cells.

The source of this sequence is an adult with an advanced solid tumor such as melanoma, head and neck, liver or kidney cancer. The chain links TRBV10-1 to TRBJ2-7; D gene unclear. This sample comprised CD4+ or CD8+ T cells sorted from blood, obtained in a trial of the OX40 agonist ivuxolimab. Here the CDR3 DNA reads TGCGCCAGCAGTGTGCTCCTCCGAGTCGAGCAGTACTTC. Amino acid sequence: CASSVLLRVEQYF.